A selection of T cell receptor beta chains follows, all from one sample in a study of blood T cell repertoires in COVID-19. Sequenced by immunoSEQ multiplex PCR; TCRdb stores in-frame clones only, minus some. The sample holds 150,000 to 200,000 clones, 78% seen once. Sequenced input: PBMCs or T cells enriched from blood (not recorded which). These receptors were obtained from a woman between 50 and 59 years old who had recovered from COVID-19. The CDR3 runs from the conserved cysteine through the conserved F or W. The order of the fields is CDR3 DNA, CDR3 protein, clone size, D gene, V gene, J gene. A D gene is named only where the DNA matches it firmly. Clone size is shown for a subset of rows, as once, few, many or a class of expanded clone.

TGTGCCAGTAGTATTGGGCAGGCAAGCAATCAGCCCCAGCATTTT	CASSIGQASNQPQHF	-	-	TRBV19	TRBJ1-5
TGTGCCAGCAGTTACCGATTATCCTCCGGGACTAGCGGGAGAGCCTACAATGAGCAGTTCTTC	CASSYRLSSGTSGRAYNEQFF	-	TRBD2	TRBV6-2/TRBV6-3	TRBJ2-1
TGTGCCACCAGCACGACAGGGGCCTTCACAGATACGCAGTATTTT	CATSTTGAFTDTQYF	few	TRBD1	TRBV15	TRBJ2-3
TGTGCCAGCAGCCAAGGTTCGTCCTACAATGAGCAGTTCTTC	CASSQGSSYNEQFF	few	-	TRBV4-2	TRBJ2-1
TGTGCCAGCTCTTTACAGGGAACAGATACGCAGTATTTT	CASSLQGTDTQYF	-	-	TRBV18	TRBJ2-3
TGTGCCAGCAGTTTATATGGACAGGGTGGTACCGGGGAGCTGTTTTTT	CASSLYGQGGTGELFF	once	TRBD1	TRBV27	TRBJ2-2
TGCGCCAGCAGCCACCCAGGGGGAGATACGCAGTATTTT	CASSHPGGDTQYF	-	TRBD1	TRBV4-1	TRBJ2-3
TGTGCCAGCAGTACGACTCGCTATGGCTACACCTTC	CASSTTRYGYTF	-	-	TRBV28	TRBJ1-2
TGTGCCAGCAGCTTCGGGAGGGCTACCCCCGGGGAGCTGTTTTTT	CASSFGRATPGELFF	-	TRBD2	TRBV7-9	TRBJ2-2
TGTGCCAGCAGCTTAGTGGGACAGGGTCCGTCTGGAAACACCATATATTTT	CASSLVGQGPSGNTIYF	once	TRBD1	TRBV7-6	TRBJ1-3
TGTGCCAGCAGTTTCGGGACAGGGGAAGGATATGGCTACACCTTC	CASSFGTGEGYGYTF	-	TRBD1	TRBV27	TRBJ1-2
TGTGCCAGCTCACCACTTCAGAGATCGGGGAACACTGAAGCTTTCTTT	CASSPLQRSGNTEAFF	-	-	TRBV18	TRBJ1-1
TGTGCCAGCAGCACCGGACAGAATAATTCACCCCTCCACTTT	CASSTGQNNSPLHF	few	-	TRBV14	TRBJ1-6
TGTGCCATCAACTCTCCCGGAGGGGGACTAGCGGGCCATGAGCAGTTCTTC	CAINSPGGGLAGHEQFF	-	TRBD2	TRBV10-3	TRBJ2-1
TGTGCCAGCAACGGTAGGACAGACCCTGCAACTAATGAAAAACTGTTTTTT	CASNGRTDPATNEKLFF	-	-	TRBV28	TRBJ1-4
TGCGCCAGCAGCTTCTCTAGCAATCAGCCCCAGCATTTT	CASSFSSNQPQHF	few	-	TRBV5-1	TRBJ1-5
TGTGCCATCAGTTCCGTTGCTAATGAAAAACTGTTTTTT	CAISSVANEKLFF	-	-	TRBV10-3	TRBJ1-4
TGTGCCAGCAGATCTGACGAGGGTACGGCCTACAATGAGCAGTTCTTC	CASRSDEGTAYNEQFF	-	-	TRBV7-9	TRBJ2-1